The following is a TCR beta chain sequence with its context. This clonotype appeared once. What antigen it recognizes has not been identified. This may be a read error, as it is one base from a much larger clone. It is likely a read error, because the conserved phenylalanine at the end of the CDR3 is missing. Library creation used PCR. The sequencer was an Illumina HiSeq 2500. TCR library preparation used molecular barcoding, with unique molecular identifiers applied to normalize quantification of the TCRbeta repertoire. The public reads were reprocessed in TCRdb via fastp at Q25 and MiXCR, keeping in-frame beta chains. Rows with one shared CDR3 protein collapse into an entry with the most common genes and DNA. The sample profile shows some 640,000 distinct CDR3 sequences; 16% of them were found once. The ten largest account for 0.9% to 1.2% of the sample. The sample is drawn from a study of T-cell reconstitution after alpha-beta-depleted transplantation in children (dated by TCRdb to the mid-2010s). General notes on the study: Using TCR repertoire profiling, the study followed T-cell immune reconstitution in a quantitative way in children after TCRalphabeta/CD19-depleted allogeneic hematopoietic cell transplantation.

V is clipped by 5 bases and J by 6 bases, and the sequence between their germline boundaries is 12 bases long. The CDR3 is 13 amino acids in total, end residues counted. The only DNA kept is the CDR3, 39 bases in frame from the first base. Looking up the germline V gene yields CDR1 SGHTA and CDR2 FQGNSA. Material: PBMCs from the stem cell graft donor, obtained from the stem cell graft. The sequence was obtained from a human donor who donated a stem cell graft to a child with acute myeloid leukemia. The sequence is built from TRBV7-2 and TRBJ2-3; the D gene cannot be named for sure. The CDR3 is CASSPGSRDTQYY. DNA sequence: TGTGCCAGCAGCCCTGGAAGTCGGGATACGCAGTATTAT.